This passage covers 24 T cell receptor beta chains from one sample sequenced in a study of blood T cell repertoires in COVID-19. Profiling relied on immunoSEQ multiplex PCR, and the TCRdb table lists in-frame clones only, not all of them. The sample yields around 200,000 clones, approximately 81% seen once. Sample: peripheral blood. The receptor set was obtained from an older person with COVID-19, enrolled during active disease.

The chain combines TRBV7-2 with TRBJ2-5, with D uncertain. The CDR3 is 13 amino acids. In germline, CDR1 is SGHTA, CDR2 FQGNSA. V shed 4 bases and J shed 10 bases, with 16 bases lying between them. As DNA, the CDR3 is TGTGCCAGCAGCTCCCCCTCAGCTAGGTACCAGTACTTC. Translating it yields CASSSPSARYQYF.

This chain connects TRBV9 to TRBJ2-5, with TRBD1 identical over 12 bases. Trimming at V came to 4 bases and at J to 4 bases, leaving 8 bases not matched to a gene. CDR3 length: 16 residues. Germline-derived CDR1 and CDR2 are SGDLS and YYNGEE. CDR3 region: CASSITGTGGSETQYF. CDR3 in DNA: TGTGCCAGCAGCATAACCGGGACAGGGGGCTCAGAGACCCAGTACTTC.

This clone appeared a single time. The rearrangement links TRBV2 to TRBJ1-4, with 8 positions matching TRBD1. V lost 4 bases and J lost 7; bases outside the gene matches: 5. The CDR3 is 14 residues long. Germline V lookup: CDR1 SNHLY, CDR2 FYNNEI. CDR3 nucleotides: TGTGCCAGCAGTGTCGACAGGGGTTTTGAAAAACTGTTTTTT. Translation gives CASSVDRGFEKLFF. Full variable domain (rest looked up from reference TRBV2 and TRBJ1-4): EPEVTQTPSHQVTQMGQEVILRCVPISNHLYFYWYRQILGQKVEFLVSFYNNEISEKSEIFDDQFSVERPDGSNFTLKIRSTKLEDSAMYFCASSVDRGFEKLFFGSGTQLSVL.

This chain links TRBV6-5 with TRBJ1-5; a weak D match, TRBD1 (6 bases). Trimming left V 10 bases short and J 3 bases short, with 19 bases between. This CDR3 is 15 amino acids long. Germline CDR1 MNHEY, CDR2 SVGAGI. CDR3 nucleotide sequence: TGTGCCACCTTTCCCCCGGACAGAATCAATCAGCCCCAGCATTTT. It translates to CATFPPDRINQPQHF.

V and J are TRBV12-3 or TRBV12-4 and TRBJ2-7; unclear D gene. CDR3 length: 13 residues. Trimming cost V 4 bases and J 6 bases, with 13 bases left between them. The CDR3: CASSSTRGAEQYF. The CDR3 bases are TGTGCCAGCAGTTCAACGCGCGGCGCCGAGCAGTACTTC.

The chain has TRBV4-1 and TRBJ1-2; D unresolved. This CDR3 has 13 residues. The germline CDR1 and CDR2 sequences are MGHRA and YSYEKL. V was cut by 0 bases and J by 4 bases, with 6 bases left in between. The CDR3, as DNA: TGCGCCAGCAGCCAAGAAGAGGGCTATGGCTACACCTTC. This translates into CASSQEEGYGYTF.

The chain joins TRBV5-6 to TRBJ2-4; no reliable D call. Trimming pared 2 bases from V and 0 bases from J, leaving 12 bases between. Germline V gene data show CDR1 as SGHDT and CDR2 as YYEEEE. The CDR3 is 16 residues long. Here the CDR3 DNA reads TGTGCCAGCAGCTTCGGCAGGTTAATAGCCAAAAACATTCAGTACTTC. Its translation is CASSFGRLIAKNIQYF.

The CDR3 protein is CASTWGDRDLYNSPLHF. CDR3 nucleotides: TGTGCCAGCACCTGGGGGGACCGGGACCTCTATAATTCACCCCTCCACTTT. The genes are TRBV5-8 and TRBJ1-6; TRBD1 is a possible D gene (5 bases). The CDR3 contains 17 residues. The germline V gene encodes CDR1 SGHTS and CDR2 YDEGEE. The V end was cut by 6 bases, the J end by 3 bases, with 19 bases between.

The chain links TRBV7-8 to TRBJ1-2, with no clear D. Per the germline V gene, CDR1 is SGHVS and CDR2 is FQNEAQ. The CDR3 loop spans 14 amino acids. V dropped 4 bases and J dropped 2 bases, with 11 bases sitting between them. CDR3 DNA sequence: TGTGCCAGCAGCTCCCACAGCGGAAACTATGGCTACACCTTC. Amino acid sequence: CASSSHSGNYGYTF.

This chain uses TRBV28 with TRBJ2-1, with 9 nucleotides matching TRBD1. In germline, CDR1 is MDHEN, CDR2 SYDVKM. Trimming removed 5 bases from V and 4 bases from J; junction bases left unmatched: 6. The CDR3 loop spans 15 amino acids. CDR3 DNA: TGTGCCAGCAGTCGCTCGGGACAGGGATACAATGAGCAGTTCTTC. As protein: CASSRSGQGYNEQFF.

The rearrangement joins TRBV30 to TRBJ1-4, with a weak D call TRBD1 (6 bases). The V gene lost 0 bases and the J gene lost 16 bases, with 12 bases spanning the gap. From germline, CDR1 is GTSNPN and CDR2 SVGIG (reference sequence). The CDR3 has 11 residues. The chain's CDR3 is CAWSVGQRSFF. CDR3 in DNA: TGTGCCTGGAGTGTGGGACAAAGATCGTTTTTT.

This chain uses TRBV10-1 with TRBJ2-5; perhaps TRBD2 as D (7 bases). Germline V gene lookup returns CDR1 WNHNN and CDR2 SYGVQD (reference sequence). Trimming left V 5 bases short and J 5 bases short, with 18 bases between. The CDR3 loop spans 15 amino acids. The CDR3 protein is CASSPPWGGEETQYF. CDR3 coding DNA: TGCGCCAGCAGTCCACCCTGGGGGGGCGAGGAGACCCAGTACTTC.

This chain connects TRBV5-6 to TRBJ2-1; D is undetermined. The germline gives CDR1 SGHDT, CDR2 YYEEEE. V was shortened by 2 bases and J by 4 bases, with 7 bases between the two germline ends. The CDR3 sequence is 13 residues long. The CDR3 spells CASSFGPYNEQFF. The CDR3 region has the DNA TGTGCCAGCAGCTTTGGGCCTTACAATGAGCAGTTCTTC. Together with reference TRBV5-6 and TRBJ2-1, the CDR3 gives the full variable domain: DAGVTQSPTHLIKTRGQQVTLRCSPKSGHDTVSWYQQALGQGPQFIFQYYEEEERQRGNFPDRFSGHQFPNYSSELNVNALLLGDSALYLCASSFGPYNEQFFGPGTRLTVL.

The gene calls are TRBV3-1 (or the pseudogene TRBV3-2) and TRBJ2-2; 15 positions match TRBD2. This CDR3 contains 19 residues. From germline, CDR1 is LGHDT and CDR2 YNNKEL (reference sequence). J lost 5 bases, V lost 4 bases, and 11 bases had no gene match. CDR3 loop: CASSPTGTSGGPRTGELFF. The CDR3 coding sequence is TGTGCCAGCAGCCCTACCGGGACTAGCGGGGGGCCAAGGACCGGGGAGCTGTTTTTT.

V usage is TRBV3-1 (or the pseudogene TRBV3-2) and J usage is TRBJ2-7, with D possibly TRBD2 on 6 matching bases. V was cut by 8 bases and J by 0 bases, with 14 bases left in between. The CDR3 sequence is 14 residues long. Germline lookup yields CDR1 LGHDT and CDR2 YNNKEL (reference sequence). The CDR3 nucleotides are TGTGCCAGCTCTCTGCGGGAATACTCCTACGAGCAGTACTTC. Amino acids: CASSLREYSYEQYF.

The rearrangement links TRBV4-2 to TRBJ2-2; D not certain. Trimming removed 0 bases from V and 2 bases from J, with 10 bases in between. The CDR3 sequence is 16 residues long. CDR1 is LGHNA, CDR2 YNFKEQ, per germline. CDR3 DNA: TGTGCCAGCAGCCAAGAACTTCCACCAAACACCGGGGAGCTGTTTTTT. Protein sequence: CASSQELPPNTGELFF.

The chain has TRBV4-3 and TRBJ2-1; D uncertain. Germline-derived CDR1 and CDR2 are LGHNA and YSLEER. Trimming removed 5 bases at V and 10 bases at J, with 15 bases between. The CDR3 extends over 13 amino acids. CDR3 nucleotide sequence: TGCGCCAGCAGCACTTCTAGAGTTGGGGAGCAGTTCTTC. Amino acids: CASSTSRVGEQFF.

V and J are TRBV25-1 and TRBJ2-3, with D tentatively TRBD2 (6 bases). The germline gives CDR1 MGHDK, CDR2 SYGVNS. V shed 2 bases and J shed 1 base, with 16 bases lying between them. The CDR3 covers 17 residues. The CDR3 sequence is CASSEAFARGRTDTQYF. The CDR3 nucleotides read TGTGCCAGCAGTGAAGCCTTCGCGCGGGGACGCACAGATACGCAGTATTTT.

The V and J genes are TRBV28 and TRBJ1-5; 7 nucleotides align to TRBD1. The CDR3 spans 14 residues. Germline values: CDR1 MDHEN, CDR2 SYDVKM. Unmatched junction bases numbered 6, after V lost 5 bases and J lost 5 bases. CDR3 region: CASSGGQTDQPQHF. In nucleotides, the CDR3 is TGTGCCAGCAGTGGGGGACAGACCGATCAGCCCCAGCATTTT.

The rearrangement uses TRBV6-4 and TRBJ2-1, with D possibly TRBD1 on 5 matching bases. The CDR3 length is 15 residues. Trimming removed 4 bases at V and 8 bases at J, with 18 bases between. Germline assignment: CDR1 MRHNA and CDR2 SNTAGT. The CDR3: CASSVQATPGDEQFF. As DNA, the CDR3 is TGTGCCAGCAGTGTACAGGCAACCCCAGGCGATGAGCAGTTCTTC.

The chain uses TRBV19 and TRBJ1-1; 11 bases are shared with TRBD1. Germline CDR1 reads LNHDA; CDR2 reads SQIVND (reference sequence). This CDR3 is built from 15 residues. V was pared by 4 bases and J by 4 bases, with 5 bases of the junction left unmatched. The CDR3 coding sequence is TGTGCCAGTAGTAAAGGACAGGGGGCGCGCACTGAAGCTTTCTTT. Translating it yields CASSKGQGARTEAFF.

The chain has TRBV3-1 (or the pseudogene TRBV3-2) and TRBJ2-7; the D gene is possibly TRBD2 (6 bases). Germline-derived CDR1 and CDR2 are LGHDT and YNNKEL (reference sequence). Between the trimmed V and J ends, which lost 1 base and 6 bases, there was a span of 10 bases. The length of the CDR3 is 13 residues. The CDR3 reads CASSQVPSAEQYF. The CDR3 DNA is TGTGCCAGCAGCCAAGTTCCTAGCGCCGAGCAGTACTTC.

The chain uses TRBV6-5 and TRBJ1-6; D unresolved. V was cut by 2 bases and J by 8 bases, with 13 bases left in between. This CDR3 comprises 15 residues. Germline CDR1 MNHEY, CDR2 SVGAGI. CDR3 sequence: CASSYGEPGDSPLHF. DNA of the CDR3: TGTGCCAGCAGTTACGGGGAGCCCGGGGATTCACCCCTCCACTTT.

This chain uses TRBV7-2 with TRBJ2-7, with TRBD2 matching 13 bases. CDR3 size: 18 residues. Germline-derived CDR1 and CDR2 are SGHTA and FQGNSA. The trim removed 4 bases at V and 3 bases at J, leaving 12 bases unmatched. CDR3 in amino acids: CASSSRTSGSRVGYEQYF. The CDR3 DNA reads as TGTGCCAGCAGCTCGAGGACTAGCGGGAGTAGGGTCGGCTACGAGCAGTACTTC.